This TCR beta chain was sequenced for a study of beta chain features in type 1 diabetes. Findings and limits, study-wide: TCRB CDR3 length was moderately but significantly reduced in all four CD4+ subsets of Type 1 diabetes patients.

About this clone: Its antigen remains unidentified. At one end the junction does not follow the germline gene, possibly because of a read error.

Sequencing targeted expressed TCRB transcripts, as all isolated RNA had been reverse transcribed. Assay: immunoSEQ multiplex PCR; the TCRdb copy retains only in-frame clones and omits some. The repertoire has around 160,000 clones, around 50% of them found once; the top ten carry around 0.45%. One heparinised blood draw averaging around 0.12 L was given by each donor. A CD45RO/CCR7/CD25/CD127/CD95/CD27 panel sorted naive, central memory, regulatory and stem cell-like memory CD4+ cells. Purity above 95% was achieved in all sorted populations. Sequencing input: Tregs from blood. The TCR comes from a man aged 18 to 29 in good health.

The CDR3 sequence is CASSESPSGGGETQYF. CDR3 DNA sequence: TGTGCCAGCAGTGAGTCGCCTAGCGGGGGCGGTGAGACCCAGTACTTC. This chain joins TRBV10-3 and TRBJ2-5; 10 bases match TRBD2. From germline, CDR1 is ENHRY and CDR2 SYGVKD. The length of the CDR3 is 16 residues.